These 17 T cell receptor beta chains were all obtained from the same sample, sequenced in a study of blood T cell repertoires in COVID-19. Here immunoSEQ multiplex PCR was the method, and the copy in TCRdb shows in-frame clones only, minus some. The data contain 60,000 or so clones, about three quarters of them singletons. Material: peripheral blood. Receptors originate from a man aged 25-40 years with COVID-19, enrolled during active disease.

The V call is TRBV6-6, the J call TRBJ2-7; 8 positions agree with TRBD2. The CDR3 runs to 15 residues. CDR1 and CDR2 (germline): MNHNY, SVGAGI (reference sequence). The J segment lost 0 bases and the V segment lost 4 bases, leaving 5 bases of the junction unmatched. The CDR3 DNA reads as TGTGCCAGCAGTTCCCCGGGAGGGGGCTCCTACGAGCAGTACTTC. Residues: CASSSPGGGSYEQYF.

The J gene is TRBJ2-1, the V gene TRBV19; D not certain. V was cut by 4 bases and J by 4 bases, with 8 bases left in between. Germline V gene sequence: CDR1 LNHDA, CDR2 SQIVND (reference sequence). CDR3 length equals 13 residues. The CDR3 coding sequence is TGTGCCAGTAGTAAAGAGCAGTACAATGAGCAGTTCTTC. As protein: CASSKEQYNEQFF. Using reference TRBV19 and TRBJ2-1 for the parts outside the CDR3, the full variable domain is DGGITQSPKYLFRKEGQNVTLSCEQNLNHDAMYWYRQDPGQGLRLIYYSQIVNDFQKGDIAEGYSVSREKKESFPLTVTSAQKNPTAFYLCASSKEQYNEQFFGPGTRLTVL.

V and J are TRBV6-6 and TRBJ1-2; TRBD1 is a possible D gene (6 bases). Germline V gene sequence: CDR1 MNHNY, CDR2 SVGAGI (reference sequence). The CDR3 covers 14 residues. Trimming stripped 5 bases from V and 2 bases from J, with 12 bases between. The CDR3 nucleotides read TGTGCCAGCAGTCCCCTCACAGGGAACTATGGCTACACCTTC. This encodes CASSPLTGNYGYTF.

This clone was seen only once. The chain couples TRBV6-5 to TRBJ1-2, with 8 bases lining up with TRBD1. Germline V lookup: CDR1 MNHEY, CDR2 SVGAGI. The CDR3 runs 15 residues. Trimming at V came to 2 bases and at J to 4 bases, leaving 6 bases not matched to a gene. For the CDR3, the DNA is TGTGCCAGCAGTTACAATGGACAGGGCGGCTATGGCTACACCTTC. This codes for CASSYNGQGGYGYTF.

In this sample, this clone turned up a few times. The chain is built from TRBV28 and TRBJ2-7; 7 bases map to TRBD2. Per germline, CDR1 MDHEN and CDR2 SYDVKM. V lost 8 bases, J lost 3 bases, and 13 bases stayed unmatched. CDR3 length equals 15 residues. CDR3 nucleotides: TGTGCCAGCGGGCCGGGGGGTTCGGTTAGCTACGAGCAGTACTTC. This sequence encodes CASGPGGSVSYEQYF. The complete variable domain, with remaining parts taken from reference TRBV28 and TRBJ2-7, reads DVKVTQSSRYLVKRTGEKVFLECVQDMDHENMFWYRQDPGLGLRLIYFSYDVKMKEKGDIPEGYSVSREKKERFSLILESASTNQTSMYLCASGPGGSVSYEQYFGPGTRLTVT.

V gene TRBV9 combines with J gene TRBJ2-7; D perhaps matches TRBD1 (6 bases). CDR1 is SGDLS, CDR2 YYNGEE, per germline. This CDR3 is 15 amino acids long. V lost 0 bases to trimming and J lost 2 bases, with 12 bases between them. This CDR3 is CASSVAAGDPYEQYF. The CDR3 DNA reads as TGTGCCAGCAGCGTAGCGGCAGGGGATCCCTACGAGCAGTACTTC.

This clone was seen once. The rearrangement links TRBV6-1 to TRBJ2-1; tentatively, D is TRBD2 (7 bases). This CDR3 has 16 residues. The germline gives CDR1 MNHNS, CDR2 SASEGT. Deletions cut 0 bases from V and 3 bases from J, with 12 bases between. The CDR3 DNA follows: TGTGCCAGCAGTGAAGCTGGGGGGGCCAGCTACAATGAGCAGTTCTTC. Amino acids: CASSEAGGASYNEQFF.

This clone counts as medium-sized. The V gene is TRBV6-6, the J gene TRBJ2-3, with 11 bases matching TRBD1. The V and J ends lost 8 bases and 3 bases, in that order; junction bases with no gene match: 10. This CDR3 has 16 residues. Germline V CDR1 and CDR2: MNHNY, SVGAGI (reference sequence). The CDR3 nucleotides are TGTGCCAGCCACTCTGGGACAGGGGGTAAAACAGATACGCAGTATTTT. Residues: CASHSGTGGKTDTQYF.

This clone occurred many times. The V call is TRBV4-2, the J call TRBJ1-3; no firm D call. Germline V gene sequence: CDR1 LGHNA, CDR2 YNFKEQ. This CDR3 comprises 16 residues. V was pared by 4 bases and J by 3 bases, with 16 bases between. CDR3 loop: CASSLVAETLGNTIYF. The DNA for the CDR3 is TGTGCCAGCAGCCTCGTGGCGGAGACTCTTGGAAACACCATATATTTT.

The CDR3 is CASSTPGQGSYEQYF. The CDR3 DNA reads TGTGCCAGCAGCACGCCGGGACAGGGATCCTACGAGCAGTACTTC. This sequence joins TRBV21-1 and TRBJ2-7; TRBD1, as called in the table, went unchecked against the DNA. TRBV21-1 is listed as a pseudogene. The length of the CDR3 is 15 residues.

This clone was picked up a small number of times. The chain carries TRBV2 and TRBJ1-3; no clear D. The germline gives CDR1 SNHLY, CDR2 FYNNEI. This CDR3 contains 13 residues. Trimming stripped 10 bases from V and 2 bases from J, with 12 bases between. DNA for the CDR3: TGTGCCAACCAGCGGGGAGCTGGAAACACCATATATTTT. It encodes CANQRGAGNTIYF. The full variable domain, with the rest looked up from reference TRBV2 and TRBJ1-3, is EPEVTQTPSHQVTQMGQEVILRCVPISNHLYFYWYRQILGQKVEFLVSFYNNEISEKSEIFDDQFSVERPDGSNFTLKIRSTKLEDSAMYFCANQRGAGNTIYFGEGSWLTVV.

CDR3 amino acids: CASSYGRNYQETQYF. CDR3 DNA sequence: TGTGCCAGCAGTTATGGGAGAAATTACCAAGAGACCCAGTACTTC. This chain links TRBV28 with TRBJ2-5; tentative D call: TRBD2 (5 bases). Trimming took off 4 bases at V and 0 bases at J, with 12 bases between the two ends. Germline CDR1 MDHEN, CDR2 SYDVKM. The CDR3 has 15 residues. The variable domain in full, completed from reference TRBV28 and TRBJ2-5, reads DVKVTQSSRYLVKRTGEKVFLECVQDMDHENMFWYRQDPGLGLRLIYFSYDVKMKEKGDIPEGYSVSREKKERFSLILESASTNQTSMYLCASSYGRNYQETQYFGPGTRLLVL.

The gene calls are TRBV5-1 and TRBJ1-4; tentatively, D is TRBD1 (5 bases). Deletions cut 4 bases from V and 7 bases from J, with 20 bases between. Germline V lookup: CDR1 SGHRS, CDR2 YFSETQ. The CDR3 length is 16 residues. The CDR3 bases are TGCGCCAGCAGCCCGGACCTCCGGGGCGGGGGTGAAAAACTGTTTTTT. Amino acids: CASSPDLRGGGEKLFF.

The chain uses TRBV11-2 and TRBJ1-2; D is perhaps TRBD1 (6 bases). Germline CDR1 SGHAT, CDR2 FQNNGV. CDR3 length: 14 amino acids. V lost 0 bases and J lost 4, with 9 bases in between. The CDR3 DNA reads TGTGCCAGCAGCTTAGACAGGGGTCCCTATGGCTACACCTTC. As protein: CASSLDRGPYGYTF.

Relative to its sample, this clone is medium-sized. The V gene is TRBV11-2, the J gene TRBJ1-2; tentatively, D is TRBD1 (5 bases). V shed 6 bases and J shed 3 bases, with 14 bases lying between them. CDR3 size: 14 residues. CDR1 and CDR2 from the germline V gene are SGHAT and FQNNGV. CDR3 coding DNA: TGTGCCAGCAGTTCCGTTCGGGGGGACTATGGCTACACCTTC. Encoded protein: CASSSVRGDYGYTF.

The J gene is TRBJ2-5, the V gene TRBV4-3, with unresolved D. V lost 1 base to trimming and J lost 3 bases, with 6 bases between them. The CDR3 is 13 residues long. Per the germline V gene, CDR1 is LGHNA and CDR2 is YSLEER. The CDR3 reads CASSQGVKETQYF. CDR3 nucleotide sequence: TGCGCCAGCAGCCAAGGAGTTAAAGAGACCCAGTACTTC.

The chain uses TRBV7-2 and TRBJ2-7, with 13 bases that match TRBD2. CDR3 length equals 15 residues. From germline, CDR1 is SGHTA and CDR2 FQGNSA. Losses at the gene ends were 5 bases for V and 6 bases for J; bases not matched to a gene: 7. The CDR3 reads CASSQLAGGRREQYF. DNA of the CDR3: TGTGCCAGCAGCCAACTAGCGGGGGGGCGGCGCGAGCAGTACTTC.